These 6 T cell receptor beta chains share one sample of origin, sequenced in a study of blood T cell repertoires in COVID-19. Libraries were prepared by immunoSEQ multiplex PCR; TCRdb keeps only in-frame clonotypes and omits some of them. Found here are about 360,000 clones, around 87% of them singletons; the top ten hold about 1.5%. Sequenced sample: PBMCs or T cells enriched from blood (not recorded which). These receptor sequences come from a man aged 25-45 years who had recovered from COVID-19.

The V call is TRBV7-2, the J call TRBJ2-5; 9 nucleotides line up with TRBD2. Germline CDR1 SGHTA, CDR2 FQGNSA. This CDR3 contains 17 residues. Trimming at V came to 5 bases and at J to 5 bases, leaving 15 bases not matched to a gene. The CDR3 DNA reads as TGTGCCAGCAGCAAAAAGCGGTCAGCGGGGGGAGAGGAGACCCAGTACTTC. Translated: CASSKKRSAGGEETQYF. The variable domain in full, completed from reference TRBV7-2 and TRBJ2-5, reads GAGVSQSPSNKVTEKGKDVELRCDPISGHTALYWYRQSLGQGLEFLIYFQGNSAPDKSGLPSDRFSAERTGGSVSTLTIQRTQQEDSAVYLCASSKKRSAGGEETQYFGPGTRLLVL.

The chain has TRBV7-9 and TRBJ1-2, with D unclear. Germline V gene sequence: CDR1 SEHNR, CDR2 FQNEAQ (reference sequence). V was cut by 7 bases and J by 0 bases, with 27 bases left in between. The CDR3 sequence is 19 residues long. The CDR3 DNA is TGTGCCAGCAACAGCCCCTTGGCCCTGCGGGTCAAAGCTAACTATGGCTACACCTTC. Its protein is CASNSPLALRVKANYGYTF.

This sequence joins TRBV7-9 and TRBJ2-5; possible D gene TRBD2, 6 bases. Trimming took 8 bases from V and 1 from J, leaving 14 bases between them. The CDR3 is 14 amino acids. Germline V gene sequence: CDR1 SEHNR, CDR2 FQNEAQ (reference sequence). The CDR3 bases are TGTGCCAGCGAACCGGAGGGCAGCCAAGAGACCCAGTACTTC. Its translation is CASEPEGSQETQYF.

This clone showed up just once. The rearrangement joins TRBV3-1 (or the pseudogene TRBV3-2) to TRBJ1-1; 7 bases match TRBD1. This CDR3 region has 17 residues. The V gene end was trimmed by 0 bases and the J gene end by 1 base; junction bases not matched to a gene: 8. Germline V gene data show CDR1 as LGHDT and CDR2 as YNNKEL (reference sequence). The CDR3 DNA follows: TGTGCCAGCAGCCAAGAGAGGAACAGGGGAGGGAACACTGAAGCTTTCTTT. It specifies CASSQERNRGGNTEAFF.

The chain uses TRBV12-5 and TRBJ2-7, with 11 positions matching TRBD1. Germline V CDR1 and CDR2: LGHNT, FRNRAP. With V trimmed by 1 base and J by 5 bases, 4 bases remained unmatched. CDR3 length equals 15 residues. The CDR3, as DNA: TGTGCTAGTGGTTTGGGGGACAGGGGGTTCCACGAGCAGTACTTC. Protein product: CASGLGDRGFHEQYF. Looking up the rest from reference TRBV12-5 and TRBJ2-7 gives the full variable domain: DARVTQTPRHKVTEMGQEVTMRCQPILGHNTVFWYRQTMMQGLELLAYFRNRAPLDDSGMPKDRFSAEMPDATLATLKIQPSEPRDSAVYFCASGLGDRGFHEQYFGPGTRLTVT.

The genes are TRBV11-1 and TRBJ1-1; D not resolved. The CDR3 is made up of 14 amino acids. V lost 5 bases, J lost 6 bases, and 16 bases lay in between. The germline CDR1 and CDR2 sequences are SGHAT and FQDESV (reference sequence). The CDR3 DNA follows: TGTGCCAGCAGCCACCCTACCACGGCGGCTGAAGCTTTCTTT. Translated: CASSHPTTAAEAFF. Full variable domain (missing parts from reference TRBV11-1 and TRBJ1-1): EAEVAQSPRYKITEKSQAVAFWCDPISGHATLYWYRQILGQGPELLVQFQDESVVDDSQLPKDRFSAERLKGVDSTLKIQPAELGDSAMYLCASSHPTTAAEAFFGQGTRLTVV.